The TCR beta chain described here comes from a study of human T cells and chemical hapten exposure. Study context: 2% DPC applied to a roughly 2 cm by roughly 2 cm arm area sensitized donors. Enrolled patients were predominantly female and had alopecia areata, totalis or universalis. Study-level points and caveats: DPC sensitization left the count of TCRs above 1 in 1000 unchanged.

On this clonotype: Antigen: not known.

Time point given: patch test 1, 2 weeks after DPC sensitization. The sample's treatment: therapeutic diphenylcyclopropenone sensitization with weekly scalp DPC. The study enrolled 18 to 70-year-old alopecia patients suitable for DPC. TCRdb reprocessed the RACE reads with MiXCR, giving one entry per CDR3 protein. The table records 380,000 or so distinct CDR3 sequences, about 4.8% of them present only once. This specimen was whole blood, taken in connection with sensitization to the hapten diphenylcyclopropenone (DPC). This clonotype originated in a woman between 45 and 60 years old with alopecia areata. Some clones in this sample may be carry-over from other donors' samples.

Here the CDR3 reads CASSPSGSDQPQHF. CDR3 nucleotide sequence: TGTGCCAGCTCACCATCAGGGAGCGATCAGCCCCAGCATTTT. The V call is TRBV18, the J call TRBJ1-5, with a weak D call TRBD1 (5 bases). Trimming took 2 bases from V and 5 from J, leaving 10 bases between them. The CDR3 is made up of 14 amino acids. Germline V gene lookup returns CDR1 KGHSH and CDR2 LQKENI.